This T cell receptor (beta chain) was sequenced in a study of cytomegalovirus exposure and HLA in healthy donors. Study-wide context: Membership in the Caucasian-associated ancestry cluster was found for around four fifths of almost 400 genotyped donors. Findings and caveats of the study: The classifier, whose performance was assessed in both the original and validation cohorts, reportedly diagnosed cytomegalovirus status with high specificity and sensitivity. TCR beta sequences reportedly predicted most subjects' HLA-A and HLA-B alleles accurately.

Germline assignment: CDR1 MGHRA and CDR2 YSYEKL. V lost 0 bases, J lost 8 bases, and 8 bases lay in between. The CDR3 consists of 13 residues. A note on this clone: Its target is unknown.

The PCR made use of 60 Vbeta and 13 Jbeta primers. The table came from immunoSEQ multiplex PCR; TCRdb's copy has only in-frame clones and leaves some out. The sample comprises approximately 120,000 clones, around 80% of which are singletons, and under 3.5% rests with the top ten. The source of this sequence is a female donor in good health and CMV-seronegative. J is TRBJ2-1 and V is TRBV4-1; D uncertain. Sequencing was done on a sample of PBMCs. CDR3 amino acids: CASSQDLSDEQFF. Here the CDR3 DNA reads TGCGCCAGCAGCCAAGATCTCAGCGATGAGCAGTTCTTC.